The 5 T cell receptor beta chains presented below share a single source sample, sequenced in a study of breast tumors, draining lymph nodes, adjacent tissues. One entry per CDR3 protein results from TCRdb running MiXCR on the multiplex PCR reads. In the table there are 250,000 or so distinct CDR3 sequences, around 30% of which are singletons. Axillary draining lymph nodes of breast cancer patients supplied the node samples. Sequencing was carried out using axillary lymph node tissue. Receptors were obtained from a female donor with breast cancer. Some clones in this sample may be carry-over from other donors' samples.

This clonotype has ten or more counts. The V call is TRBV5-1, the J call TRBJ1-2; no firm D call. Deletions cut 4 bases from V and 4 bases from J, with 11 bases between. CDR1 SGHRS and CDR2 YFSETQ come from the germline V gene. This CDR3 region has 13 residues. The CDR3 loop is CASSGEGGYGYTF. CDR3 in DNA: TGCGCCAGCAGCGGCGAGGGCGGCTATGGCTACACCTTC.

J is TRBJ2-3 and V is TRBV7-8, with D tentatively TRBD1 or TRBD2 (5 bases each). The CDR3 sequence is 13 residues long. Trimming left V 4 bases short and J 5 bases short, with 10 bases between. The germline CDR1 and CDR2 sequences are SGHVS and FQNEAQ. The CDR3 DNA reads TGTGCCAGCAGCTGGGGGACGGGAGATACGCAGTATTTT. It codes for CASSWGTGDTQYF.

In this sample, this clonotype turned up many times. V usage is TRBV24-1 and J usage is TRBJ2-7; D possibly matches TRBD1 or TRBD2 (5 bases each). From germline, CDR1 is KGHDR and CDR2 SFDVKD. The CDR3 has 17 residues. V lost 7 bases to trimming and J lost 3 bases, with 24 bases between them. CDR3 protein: CATSLLRRDPWGYEQYF. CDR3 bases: TGTGCCACCAGCCTTTTACGCCGGGACCCTTGGGGCTACGAGCAGTACTTC.

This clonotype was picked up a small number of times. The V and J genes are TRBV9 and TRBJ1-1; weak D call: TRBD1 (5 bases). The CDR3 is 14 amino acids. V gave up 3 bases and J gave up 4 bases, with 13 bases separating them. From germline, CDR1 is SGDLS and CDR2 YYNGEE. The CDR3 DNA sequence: TGTGCCAGCAGCGCCGTTATGGGGGGCACTGAAGCTTTCTTT. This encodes CASSAVMGGTEAFF.

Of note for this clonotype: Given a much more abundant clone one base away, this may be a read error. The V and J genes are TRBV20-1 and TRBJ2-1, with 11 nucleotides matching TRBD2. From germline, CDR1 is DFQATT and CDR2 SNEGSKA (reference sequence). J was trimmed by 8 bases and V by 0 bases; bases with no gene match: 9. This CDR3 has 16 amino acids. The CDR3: CSARDLTSGSDYEQFF. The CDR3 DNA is TGCAGTGCTAGAGATCTCACTAGCGGGAGTGACTATGAGCAGTTCTTC.